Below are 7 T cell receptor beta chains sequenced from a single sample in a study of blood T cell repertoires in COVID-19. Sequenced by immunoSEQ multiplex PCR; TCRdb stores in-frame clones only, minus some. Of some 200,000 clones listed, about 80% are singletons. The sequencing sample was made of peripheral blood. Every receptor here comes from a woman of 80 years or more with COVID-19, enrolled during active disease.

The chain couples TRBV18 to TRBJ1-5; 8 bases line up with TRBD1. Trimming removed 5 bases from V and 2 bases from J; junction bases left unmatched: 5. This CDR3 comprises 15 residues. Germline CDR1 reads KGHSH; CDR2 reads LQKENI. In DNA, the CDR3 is TGTGCCAGCTCATCGGGACAGGTGGGCAATCAGCCCCAGCATTTT. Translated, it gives CASSSGQVGNQPQHF.

CDR3 nucleotide sequence: TGTGCCAGCAGCTTCCGACAGGGGACCCACTACGAGCAGTACTTC. This gives the protein CASSFRQGTHYEQYF. This chain uses TRBV5-6 with TRBJ2-7; 8 bases are shared with TRBD1. The CDR3 has 15 amino acids. V shed 2 bases, J shed 3 bases, and the junction held 7 bases outside the gene matches. CDR1 and CDR2 (germline): SGHDT, YYEEEE.

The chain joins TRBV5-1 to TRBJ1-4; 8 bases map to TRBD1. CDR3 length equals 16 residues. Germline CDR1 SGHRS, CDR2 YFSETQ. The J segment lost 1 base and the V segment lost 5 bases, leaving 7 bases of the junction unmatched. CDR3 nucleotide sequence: TGCGCCAGCAGACGCACAGGGGGAGAAACTAATGAAAAACTGTTTTTT. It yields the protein CASRRTGGETNEKLFF.

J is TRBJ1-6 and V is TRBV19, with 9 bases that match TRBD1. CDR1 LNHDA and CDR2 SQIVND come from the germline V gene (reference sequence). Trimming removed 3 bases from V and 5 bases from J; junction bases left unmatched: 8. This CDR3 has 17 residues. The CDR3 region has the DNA TGTGCCAGTAGTATGGGCCCCGGGACAGGGAATAATTCACCCCTCCACTTT. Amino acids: CASSMGPGTGNNSPLHF.

The CDR3 nucleotides are TGTGCCAGTAAACCCCAGGGATCTACCTCCTACGAGCAGTACTTC. Translating it yields CASKPQGSTSYEQYF. The chain has TRBV19 and TRBJ2-7; tentatively, D is TRBD1 (5 bases). The germline V gene has CDR1 LNHDA and CDR2 SQIVND (reference sequence). This CDR3 contains 15 residues. V lost 7 bases, J lost 0 bases, and 16 bases lay in between. Full variable domain (outside the CDR3, taken from reference TRBV19 and TRBJ2-7): DGGITQSPKYLFRKEGQNVTLSCEQNLNHDAMYWYRQDPGQGLRLIYYSQIVNDFQKGDIAEGYSVSREKKESFPLTVTSAQKNPTAFYLCASKPQGSTSYEQYFGPGTRLTVT.

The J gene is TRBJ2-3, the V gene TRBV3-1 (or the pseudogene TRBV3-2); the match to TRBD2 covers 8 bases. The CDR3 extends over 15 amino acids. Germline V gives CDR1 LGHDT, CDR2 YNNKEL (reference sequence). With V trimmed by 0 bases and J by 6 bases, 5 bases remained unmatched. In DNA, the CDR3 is TGTGCCAGCAGCCAAGATCCCCGGGGGGGGGATACGCAGTATTTT. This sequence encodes CASSQDPRGGDTQYF.

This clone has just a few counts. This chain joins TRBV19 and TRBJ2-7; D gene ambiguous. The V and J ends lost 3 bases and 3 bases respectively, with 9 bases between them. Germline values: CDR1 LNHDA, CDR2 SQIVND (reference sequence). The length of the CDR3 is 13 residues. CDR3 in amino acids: CASSIPGVYEQYF. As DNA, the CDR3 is TGTGCCAGTAGTATCCCGGGTGTCTACGAGCAGTACTTC.